This entry features one TCR beta chain sequence. Its cognate antigen has yet to be identified. Per-base quality was not reported, and no clone a single base away is much larger than it. Only healthy Caucasian donors were included. Three pairs of female monozygotic twins, all aged about 18 to 30 years, made up the twin cohort. Positive isolation kits from Invitrogen were used to isolate CD4+ and CD8+ T cell populations. The source of the sample is a study of identical twins (dated by TCRdb to about 2016). Study-level background: TCR alpha and beta repertoires from monozygotic twins, unrelated adults of various ages and cord blood were deep-sequenced to test whether fetal clonotypes persist. To rule out contamination, the twin experiments were replicated at different times with different library preparation protocols.

The germline V gene provides CDR1 MNHEY and CDR2 SVGAGI. Ends trimmed: V by 0 bases, J by 4 bases; bases unmatched to a gene: 8. CDR3 length: 16 amino acids, cysteine to phenylalanine. Only the CDR3 DNA is retained, 48 bases long and in frame from the first base. General study outcomes and caveats: Conclusions relied on cross-sectional statistical analysis, since the same donors could not be followed over many years. Invariant T cells such as MAIT and iNKT could partly confound zero-insertion analyses, although diverse VJ usage argued against such confounding for most clonotypes. Compared with coincidental sharing between unrelated individuals, out-of-frame TCR alpha sequences shared between twins had an excess of sequences with low generation probability. The excess sharing between twins in beta out-of-frame sequences was weaker because fewer shared sequences reduced the signal-to-noise ratio. Fewer insertions were carried by abundant cord blood beta clonotypes, a similar but weaker trend appeared in young adult naive repertoires, and no such trend appeared in memory repertoires. In monozygotic twins, recombination models systematically underestimated out-of-frame TCR alpha sharing, but the models matched the sharing seen between unrelated individuals.

Library generation was performed with 5' RACE. Sequencing used an Illumina HiSeq 2000. A universal primer binding site was introduced by template switching, and a unique molecular identifier was present in the final cDNA, enabling accurate counting of TCR cDNA molecules. First-strand cDNA for TCR alpha and beta chains was synthesized from specific primers in the conserved constant-segment region. Each cDNA library was double barcoded, with a SMART-Mk sample barcode plus Illumina barcodes, to control for contamination. Two successive PCR steps introduced TruSeq adapter sequences along with Illumina sample barcodes. TCR alpha and beta cDNA libraries were sequenced on the Illumina HiSeq platform with custom primers. Under the source paper's analysis protocol: MiGEC was used to process raw reads and extract unique molecular identifiers, and MiXCR was used to find CDR3 positions. For each individual, recombination models were inferred using an EM algorithm with the repgenHMM and IGoR tools. Shared clonotype analysis was performed with the tcR package in R, normalizing sharing by the product of cloneset sizes. Out-of-frame nonproductive sequences were analyzed to study raw recombination free of thymic and clonal selection effects. Using fastp at Q25 and MiXCR, TCRdb reprocessed the public reads and kept productive beta chains. Under each unique CDR3 protein, matching rows form one entry showing the most common genes and DNA. In this record, the V and J calls reflect TCRdb's handling and not the investigators' own analysis. In all, the sample holds about 530,000 distinct CDR3 sequences, and nearly 15% of those were seen once. 0.35% to 0.45% of the sample belongs to the ten largest clones.

The same specimen was also included in a second study, on yellow fever vaccine responses in identical twins. As the second paper documents: The T cell response to vaccination in identical twins was reported by the authors to appear partly convergent and partly personalized. The study precisely tracked vaccine-responding T cell clones in identical twins.

The TCR sequence derives from a young woman in good health. Sequenced: CD4+ T cells sorted from blood. The sequence is built from TRBV6-5 and TRBJ2-5, with TRBD1 identical over 7 junction bases. The sequenced DNA: TGTGCCAGCAGTTACTCCAGGGGGACGGTAGGAGAGACCCAGTACTTC. Its translation reads: CASSYSRGTVGETQYF.